The present entry profiles one T cell receptor (beta chain) with its context. Its antigen remains unidentified. The trim removed 3 bases at V and 2 bases at J, leaving 5 bases unmatched. From germline, CDR1 is SGHTA and CDR2 FQGNSA. The CDR3 totals 15 residues. The sample comes from a study of shared clonotypes between healthy human individuals. Study-level points and caveats: Blood was the only sampled material, and tissue repertoires likely differ.

TCRdb keeps only in-frame clones here, not all; method: immunoSEQ multiplex PCR. The sample carries over a million clones, about 96% recorded once. The sequence was obtained from a man younger than 40 in good health. The rearrangement joins TRBV7-2 to TRBJ2-3; 7 bases fit TRBD1. The sequencing input was naive CD4+ T cells sorted from blood. Subset denoted: CD45RA+ positively selected. The CDR3 sequence: CASSFDRVDTDTQYF. CDR3 bases: TGTGCCAGCAGCTTCGACAGGGTTGACACAGATACGCAGTATTTT.